The T cell receptor (beta chain) under discussion was sequenced for a study of blood T cell repertoires in COVID-19. Study in general: Donors in the United States, Italy and Spain gave samples during acute or convalescent COVID-19. PBMCs, B-cell-depleted T cells, or T cells were the source of the cDNA or gDNA that made up the material.

As processed by the authors: The assay estimated nucleated cells by amplifying reference gene primers. Assay: immunoSEQ multiplex PCR; the TCRdb copy retains only in-frame clones and omits some. That table furnishes V, J and clone size, whereas the DNA furnished D and trimming. Here the sample spans around 160,000 clones, 80% to 90% being singletons. The sequence derives from a man aged 60 to 69 with acute or convalescent COVID-19. Material: peripheral blood.

CDR3 sequence reads: CASSQGQGLTYEQYF. DNA of the CDR3: TGTGCCAGCTCACAGGGACAGGGGTTGACCTACGAGCAGTACTTC. The rearrangement links TRBV18 to TRBJ2-7, with 10 bases fitting TRBD1. CDR1 and CDR2 from the germline V gene are KGHSH and LQKENI. The CDR3 spans 15 residues. J lost 2 bases, V lost 4 bases, and 5 bases had no gene match.